This T cell receptor beta chain was found in a study of T cell responses to AZD1222 COVID-19 vaccine. Overall study findings and caveats: Reportedly, nearly half the spike-specific TCRs target unmutated variant regions. Dominant CD4 TCR responses targeted spike regions 160-218 and 743-854. The donor cohort was predominantly white British with a female majority, and clonal diversity may have been underestimated.

As to this clone: Its matching antigen is unknown.

Assay used: immunoSEQ multiplex PCR; TCRdb lists only in-frame clones, some missing. The top ten clones hold more than 12% of a sample with nearly 55,000 clones, roughly 90% of them seen once. The J segment lost 8 bases and the V segment lost 9 bases, leaving 13 bases of the junction unmatched. This CDR3 has 15 amino acids. Germline V gene lookup returns CDR1 SNHLY and CDR2 FYNNEI. The input for sequencing was peripheral blood, taken 28 days after the second AZD1222 dose. This chain joins TRBV2 and TRBJ1-4, with TRBD1 identical over 9 bases. The sequence derives from an adult who received the AZD1222 COVID-19 vaccine. The CDR3 DNA reads as TGTGCCAGTATTGCGACGACAGGGGGAGGAGAAAAACTGTTTTTT. As protein: CASIATTGGGEKLFF.